The TCR beta chain described here comes from a study of cytomegalovirus exposure and HLA in healthy donors. This CDR3 spans 15 amino acids. Per germline, CDR1 SGHTS and CDR2 YDEGEE. Remarks on this clone: Its antigen is as yet unknown. Germline and junction disagree at one end, which may indicate a read error.

Amplification used 60 Vbeta primers and 13 Jbeta primers. TCRdb's table, derived via immunoSEQ multiplex PCR, lists solely in-frame clones and lacks some. The sample consists of almost 95,000 clones, around 66% of them appearing once. The study, taken as a whole, reports: CMV serostatus was the sole immune exposure information available. According to an earlier analysis, most TCR beta V segments yielded productive rearrangements about 90% or about 30% of the time.

This receptor was identified in a man in his thirties or forties in good health and CMV-seronegative. The chain combines TRBV5-8 with TRBJ2-1, with TRBD2 matching over 9 bases. Input material: PBMCs. CDR3 sequence: CASSLRREGRNGQFF. CDR3 DNA: TGTGCCAGCAGCTTACGGCGGGAGGGCCGGAATGGGCAGTTCTTC. Variable domain in full (rest from reference TRBV5-8 and TRBJ2-1): EAGVTQSPTHLIKTRGQQATLRCSPISGHTSVYWYQQALGLGLQFLLWYDEGEERNRGNFPPRFSGRQFPNYSSELNVNALELEDSALYLCASSLRREGRNGQFFGPGTRLTVL.